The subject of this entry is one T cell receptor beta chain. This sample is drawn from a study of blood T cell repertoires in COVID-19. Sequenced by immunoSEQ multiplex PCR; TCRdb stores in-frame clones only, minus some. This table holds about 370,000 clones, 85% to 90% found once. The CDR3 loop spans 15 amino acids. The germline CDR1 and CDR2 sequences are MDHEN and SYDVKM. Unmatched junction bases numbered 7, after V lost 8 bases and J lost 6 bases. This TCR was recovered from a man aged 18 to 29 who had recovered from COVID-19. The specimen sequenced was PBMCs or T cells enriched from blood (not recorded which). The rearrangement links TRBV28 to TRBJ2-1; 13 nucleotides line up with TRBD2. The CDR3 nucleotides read TGTGCCAGCGGGATACTAGCGGGAGGGTCCAATGAGCAGTTCTTC. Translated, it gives CASGILAGGSNEQFF.